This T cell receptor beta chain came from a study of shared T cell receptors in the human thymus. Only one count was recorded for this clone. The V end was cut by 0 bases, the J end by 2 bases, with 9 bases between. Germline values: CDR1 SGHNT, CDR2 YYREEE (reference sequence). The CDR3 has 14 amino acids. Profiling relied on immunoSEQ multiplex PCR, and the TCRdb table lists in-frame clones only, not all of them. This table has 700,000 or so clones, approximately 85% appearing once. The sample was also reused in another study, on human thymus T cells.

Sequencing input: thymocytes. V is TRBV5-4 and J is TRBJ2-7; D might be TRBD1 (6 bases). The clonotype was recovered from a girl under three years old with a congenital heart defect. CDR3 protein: CASSLAGTPYEQYF. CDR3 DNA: TGTGCCAGCAGCTTGGCCGGGACACCCTACGAGCAGTACTTC. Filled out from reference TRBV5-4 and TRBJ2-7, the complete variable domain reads ETGVTQSPTHLIKTRGQQVTLRCSSQSGHNTVSWYQQALGQGPQFIFQYYREEENGRGNFPPRFSGLQFPNYSSELNVNALELDDSALYLCASSLAGTPYEQYFGPGTRLTVT.